Sequencing of this TCR beta chain was carried out in a study of blood T cell repertoires in COVID-19. Only in-frame clones appear in the TCRdb table, and some are missing; sequencing was by immunoSEQ multiplex PCR. The table includes some 270,000 clones, about 90% detected once. The CDR3 contains 15 residues. From germline, CDR1 is LGHNA and CDR2 YNFKEQ. Trimming shortened V by 0 bases and J by 5 bases, and 13 bases separated the two germline ends. This study enrolled people aged 18 to 89 from approximately 24 US geographic areas. The rearrangement links TRBV4-2 to TRBJ1-2; no reliable D call. The source is a woman in her 30s with acute COVID-19. The specimen was PBMCs or T cells enriched from blood (not recorded which). Here the CDR3 DNA reads TGTGCCAGCAGCCAAGAGGGCGGGCAGCATTATGGCTACACCTTC. This translates into CASSQEGGQHYGYTF.